The next 11 T cell receptor beta chains were all read from a single sample in a study of T cells in Graves' hyperthyroidism and ophthalmopathy. Amplification yielded TCR beta CDR3 regions, with RNA transcripts as the source. A set of HTBI primers served as the primers for a first-round RT-PCR of the TCR CDR3. TCRdb independently ran MiXCR on the multiplex PCR reads; one entry per CDR3 protein. The table has around 620,000 distinct CDR3 sequences, roughly 17% seen once. The specimen sequenced was blood. The source of these receptors is a woman younger than 45 with Graves' hyperthyroidism.

This clonotype turned up a few times. J is TRBJ2-5 and V is TRBV9, with 9 bases identical to TRBD2. The CDR3 contains 15 residues. Trimming removed 3 bases from V and 5 bases from J; junction bases left unmatched: 8. Looked up from germline, CDR1 is SGDLS and CDR2 is YYNGEE. The CDR3 here is CASSGRLAGMETQYF. CDR3 in DNA: TGTGCCAGCAGCGGACGTCTAGCGGGAATGGAGACCCAGTACTTC.

This clonotype came up many times. The rearrangement joins TRBV2 to TRBJ1-2, with D uncertain. V dropped 7 bases and J dropped 4 bases, with 16 bases sitting between them. Germline values: CDR1 SNHLY, CDR2 FYNNEI. The CDR3 totals 14 residues. CDR3 coding DNA: TGTGCCAGCAATGCGGCCCCAGCATCCTATGGCTACACCTTC. Protein product: CASNAAPASYGYTF.

In regard to this clonotype: A read error is possible here, since a much larger clone lies one base away. The chain is built from TRBV28 and TRBJ2-7, with TRBD2 matching over 7 bases. There are 15 residues in the CDR3. The V gene end was trimmed by 2 bases and the J gene end by 2 bases; junction bases not matched to a gene: 6. Germline V gene lookup returns CDR1 MDHEN and CDR2 SYDVKM. The DNA of the CDR3 is TGTGCCAGCAGTTTAATGAGCGGGGAACCCTACGAGCAGTACTTC. This gives the protein CASSLMSGEPYEQYF.

This clonotype was detected only a few times. This sequence joins TRBV5-6 and TRBJ1-1; D remains ambiguous. The CDR3 consists of 15 residues. V lost 4 bases, J lost 5 bases, and 18 bases lay in between. Germline CDR1 and CDR2: SGHDT and YYEEEE. The CDR3 DNA reads as TGTGCCAGCAGCCGCGCTTTACATGCACTTACTGAAGCTTTCTTT. This gives the protein CASSRALHALTEAFF.

This clonotype has a count of ten or more. V and J are TRBV2 and TRBJ2-7; D unresolved. The CDR3 extends over 11 amino acids. Germline CDR1 is SNHLY and CDR2 is FYNNEI. Trimming left V 7 bases short and J 3 bases short, with 7 bases between. CDR3 DNA sequence: TGTGCCAGCACTCAACGCTACGAGCAGTACTTC. It is translated as CASTQRYEQYF.

V and J are TRBV19 and TRBJ2-6; D perhaps matches TRBD2 (6 bases). Trimming removed 5 bases at V and 5 bases at J, with 13 bases between. CDR3 size: 15 residues. Looked up from germline, CDR1 is LNHDA and CDR2 is SQIVND (reference sequence). CDR3 nucleotides: TGTGCCAGTAGTCACTTGGGAGGTCGGGCCAACGTCCTGACTTTC. As protein: CASSHLGGRANVLTF.

This clonotype was seen a handful of times. The chain is built from TRBV20-1 and TRBJ2-7, with 12 bases lining up with TRBD2. In germline, CDR1 is DFQATT, CDR2 SNEGSKA (reference sequence). The CDR3 loop spans 15 amino acids. After removal of 1 base from V and 4 bases from J, the junction contained 5 bases not matched to a gene. The CDR3 loop reads CSARAGLAGSYEQYF. The DNA for the CDR3 is TGCAGTGCTAGAGCGGGACTAGCGGGTTCATACGAGCAGTACTTC.

At least ten counts were recorded for this clonotype. The CDR3 here is CASSLGQTQETQYF. CDR3 bases: TGTGCCAGCAGCTTAGGACAAACCCAAGAGACCCAGTACTTC. The V gene is TRBV11-2, the J gene TRBJ2-5; D unresolved. This CDR3 comprises 14 residues. V lost 1 base and J 1 base, leaving 7 bases between the germline ends. Germline V gene sequence: CDR1 SGHAT, CDR2 FQNNGV.

The V gene is TRBV6-2 or TRBV6-3, the J gene TRBJ2-3; 13 bases line up with TRBD2. J gave up 4 bases and V 5 bases, and 15 bases lay outside the gene matches. This CDR3 is 19 amino acids long. In germline, CDR1 is MNHEY, CDR2 SVGEGT. This chain's CDR3 is CASSGQGAGLAGAADTQYF. In DNA, the CDR3 is TGTGCCAGCAGTGGGCAGGGGGCAGGACTAGCGGGAGCCGCAGATACGCAGTATTTT.

This clonotype has a handful of counts. CDR3 loop: CAWTSGNTGELFF. CDR3 bases: TGTGCCTGGACAAGCGGGAACACCGGGGAGCTGTTTTTT. The V gene is TRBV30, the J gene TRBJ2-2, with D possibly TRBD2 on 5 matching bases. Per germline, CDR1 GTSNPN and CDR2 SVGIG (reference sequence). The CDR3 covers 13 residues. Trimming shortened V by 4 bases and J by 1 base, and 7 bases separated the two germline ends.

The rearrangement links TRBV27 to TRBJ2-2; no clear D. The CDR3 length is 15 residues. Trimming took off 6 bases at V and 1 base at J, with 12 bases between the two ends. Germline-derived CDR1 and CDR2 are MNHEY and SMNVEV (reference sequence). The CDR3 region is CASRDRRVNTGELFF. The CDR3 DNA is TGTGCCAGCAGGGATCGACGGGTGAACACCGGGGAGCTGTTTTTT.